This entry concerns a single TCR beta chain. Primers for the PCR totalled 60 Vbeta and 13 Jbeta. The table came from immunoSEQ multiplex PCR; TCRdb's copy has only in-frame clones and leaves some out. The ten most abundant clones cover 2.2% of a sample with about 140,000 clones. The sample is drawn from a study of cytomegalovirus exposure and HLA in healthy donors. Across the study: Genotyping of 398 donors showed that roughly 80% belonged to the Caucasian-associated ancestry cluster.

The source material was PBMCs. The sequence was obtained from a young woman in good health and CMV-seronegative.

The CDR3: CASGAGEGRYNEQFF. Written as DNA, the CDR3 is TGTGCCAGCGGAGCGGGGGAGGGTAGGTACAATGAGCAGTTCTTC. The V gene is TRBV4-2, the J gene TRBJ2-1, with 8 bases that match TRBD2. CDR1 and CDR2 (germline): LGHNA, YNFKEQ. V lost 8 bases and J lost 4; bases outside the gene matches: 10. The CDR3 spans 15 residues.